This T cell receptor (beta chain) emerged from a study of cytomegalovirus exposure and HLA in healthy donors. The wider study: Inside one of the first data releases sat roughly 80 million unique TCRs taken from HLA-typed donors. Study-level results: Presence/absence results assume similar sequencing depth per donor, which may not hold.

Vbeta (60) and Jbeta (13) primers were used in the PCR. Data came from immunoSEQ multiplex PCR; TCRdb stores just in-frame clones and leaves some out. Among around 120,000 clones listed, 75% to 90% were seen once. On this clone: The target antigen is unknown.

This CDR3 is built from 15 residues. J lost 8 bases, V lost 4 bases, and 9 bases had no gene match. The germline V gene has CDR1 SNHLY and CDR2 FYNNEI. The sample consisted of PBMCs. This clonotype was obtained from a woman in her thirties or forties in good health and CMV-seropositive. V is TRBV2 and J is TRBJ2-1, with 9 bases fitting TRBD2. The CDR3 here is CASSARTGLAYEQFF. In DNA form, the CDR3 reads TGTGCCAGCAGTGCCCGAACGGGACTAGCATATGAGCAGTTCTTC. Based on the CDR3 plus reference TRBV2 and TRBJ2-1, the full variable domain is EPEVTQTPSHQVTQMGQEVILRCVPISNHLYFYWYRQILGQKVEFLVSFYNNEISEKSEIFDDQFSVERPDGSNFTLKIRSTKLEDSAMYFCASSARTGLAYEQFFGPGTRLTVL.